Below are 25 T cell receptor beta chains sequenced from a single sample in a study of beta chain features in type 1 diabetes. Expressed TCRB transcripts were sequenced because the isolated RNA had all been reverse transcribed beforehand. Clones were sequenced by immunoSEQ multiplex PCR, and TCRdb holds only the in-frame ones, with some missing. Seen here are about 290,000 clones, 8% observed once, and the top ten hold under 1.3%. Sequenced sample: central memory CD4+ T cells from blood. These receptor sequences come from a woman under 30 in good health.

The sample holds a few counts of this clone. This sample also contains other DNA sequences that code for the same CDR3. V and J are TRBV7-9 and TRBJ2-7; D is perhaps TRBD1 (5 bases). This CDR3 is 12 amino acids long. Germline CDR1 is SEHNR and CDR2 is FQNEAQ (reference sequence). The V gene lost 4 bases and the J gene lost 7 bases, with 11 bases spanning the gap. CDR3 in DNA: TGTGCCAGCAGCTCCCAGGGATATGAGCAGTACTTC. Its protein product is CASSSQGYEQYF. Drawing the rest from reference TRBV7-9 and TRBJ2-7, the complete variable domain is DTGVSQNPRHKITKRGQNVTFRCDPISEHNRLYWYRQTLGQGPEFLTYFQNEAQLEKSRLLSDRFSAERPKGSFSTLEIQRTEQGDSAMYLCASSSQGYEQYFGPGTRLTVT.

The CDR3 DNA reads TGTGCCAGCAGCTTATCTGGGGGCTACGAGCAGTACTTC. This codes for CASSLSGGYEQYF. V and J are TRBV7-2 and TRBJ2-7, with D perhaps matching TRBD1 or TRBD2 (5 bases each). The CDR3 is made up of 13 amino acids. Germline V gives CDR1 SGHTA, CDR2 FQGNSA. The V end lost 2 bases, the J end lost 3 bases, and 8 bases lay between the germline ends.

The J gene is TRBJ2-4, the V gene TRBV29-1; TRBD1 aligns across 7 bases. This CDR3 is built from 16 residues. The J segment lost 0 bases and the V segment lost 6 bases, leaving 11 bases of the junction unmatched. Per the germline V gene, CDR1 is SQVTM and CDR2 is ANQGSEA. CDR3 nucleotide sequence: TGCAGCGTCGTTGGACAGGCCTTACTAGCCAAAAACATTCAGTACTTC. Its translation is CSVVGQALLAKNIQYF.

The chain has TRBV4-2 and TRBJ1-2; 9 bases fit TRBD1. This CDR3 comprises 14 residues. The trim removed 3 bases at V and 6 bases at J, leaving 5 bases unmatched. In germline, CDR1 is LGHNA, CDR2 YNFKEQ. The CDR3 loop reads CASSHAGQGDGYTF. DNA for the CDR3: TGTGCCAGCAGCCATGCGGGACAGGGAGATGGCTACACCTTC.

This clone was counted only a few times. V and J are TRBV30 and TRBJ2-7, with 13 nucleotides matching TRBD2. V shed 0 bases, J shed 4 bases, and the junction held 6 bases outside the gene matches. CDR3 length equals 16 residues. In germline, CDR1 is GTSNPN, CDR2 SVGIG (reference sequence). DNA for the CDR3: TGTGCCTGGAGTGTACCCGGACTAGCGGGAGAATACGAGCAGTACTTC. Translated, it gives CAWSVPGLAGEYEQYF.

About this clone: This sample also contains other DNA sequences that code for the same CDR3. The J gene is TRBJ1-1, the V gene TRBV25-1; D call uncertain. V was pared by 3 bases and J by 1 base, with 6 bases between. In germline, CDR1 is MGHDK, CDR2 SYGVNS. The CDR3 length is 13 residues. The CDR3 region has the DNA TGTGCCAGCAGTGAGCAGGAGAACACTGAAGCTTTCTTT. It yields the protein CASSEQENTEAFF.

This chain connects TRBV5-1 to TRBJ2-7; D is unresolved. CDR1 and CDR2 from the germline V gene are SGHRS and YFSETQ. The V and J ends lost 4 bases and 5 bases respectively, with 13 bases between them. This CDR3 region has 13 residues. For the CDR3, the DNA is TGCGCCAGCAGCGCAAACGCTGGGGACGAGCAGTACTTC. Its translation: CASSANAGDEQYF.

This CDR3 is CASTQGASSYEQYF. The CDR3 region has the DNA TGTGCCAGCACCCAGGGGGCTAGTTCCTACGAGCAGTACTTC. The chain couples TRBV9 to TRBJ2-7; 8 bases agree with TRBD1. This CDR3 has 14 residues. The trim removed 6 bases at V and 1 base at J, leaving 6 bases unmatched. Germline V lookup: CDR1 SGDLS, CDR2 YYNGEE.

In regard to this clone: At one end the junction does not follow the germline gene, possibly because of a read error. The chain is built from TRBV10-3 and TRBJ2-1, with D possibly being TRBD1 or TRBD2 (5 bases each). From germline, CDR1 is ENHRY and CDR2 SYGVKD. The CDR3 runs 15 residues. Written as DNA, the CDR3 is TGTGCCAGCAGTTACCGGGGCATCTCCTACAATGAGCAGTTCTTC. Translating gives CASSYRGISYNEQFF.

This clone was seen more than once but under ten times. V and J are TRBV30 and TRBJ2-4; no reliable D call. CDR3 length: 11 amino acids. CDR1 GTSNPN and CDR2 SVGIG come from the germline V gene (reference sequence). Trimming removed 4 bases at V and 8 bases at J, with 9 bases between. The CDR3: CAWKGRDIQYF. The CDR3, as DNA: TGTGCCTGGAAGGGCCGGGACATTCAGTACTTC.

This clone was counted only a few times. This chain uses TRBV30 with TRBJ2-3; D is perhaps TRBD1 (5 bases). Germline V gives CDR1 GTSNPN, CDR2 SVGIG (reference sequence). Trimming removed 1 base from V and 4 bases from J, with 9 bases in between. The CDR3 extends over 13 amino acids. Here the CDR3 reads CAWSGKGADTQYF. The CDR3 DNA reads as TGTGCCTGGAGTGGGAAAGGGGCAGATACGCAGTATTTT.

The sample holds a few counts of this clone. CDR3 coding DNA: TGTGCCAGCAGCTTAGTCTCGCTAGCTTTCTTT. Translated, it gives CASSLVSLAFF. This rearrangement joins TRBV7-9 to TRBJ1-1; D remains unclear. V lost 1 base and J 10 bases, leaving 7 bases between the germline ends. The CDR3 runs to 11 residues. The germline gives CDR1 SEHNR, CDR2 FQNEAQ (reference sequence).

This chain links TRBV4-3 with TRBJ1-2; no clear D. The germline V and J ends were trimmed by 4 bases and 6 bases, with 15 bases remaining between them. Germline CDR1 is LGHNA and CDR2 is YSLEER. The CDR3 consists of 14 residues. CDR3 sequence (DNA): TGCGCCAGCAGCCCTACGGGATCGAGAAATGGCTACACCTTC. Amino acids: CASSPTGSRNGYTF.

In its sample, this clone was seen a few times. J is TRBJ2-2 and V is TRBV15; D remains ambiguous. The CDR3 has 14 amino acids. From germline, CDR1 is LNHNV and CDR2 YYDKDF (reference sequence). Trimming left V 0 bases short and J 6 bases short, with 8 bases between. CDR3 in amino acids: CATSRDFQSGELFF. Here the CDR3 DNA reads TGTGCCACCAGCAGAGATTTTCAATCCGGGGAGCTGTTTTTT. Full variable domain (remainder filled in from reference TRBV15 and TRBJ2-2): DAMVIQNPRYQVTQFGKPVTLSCSQTLNHNVMYWYQQKSSQAPKLLFHYYDKDFNNEADTPDNFQSRRPNTSFCFLDIRSPGLGDTAMYLCATSRDFQSGELFFGEGSRLTVL.

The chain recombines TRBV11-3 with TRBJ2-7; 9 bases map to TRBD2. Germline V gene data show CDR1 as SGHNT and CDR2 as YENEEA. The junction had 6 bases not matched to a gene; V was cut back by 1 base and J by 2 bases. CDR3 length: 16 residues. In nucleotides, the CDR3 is TGTGCCAGCAGCTTAGTAAGCTCTAGCGGGGCCTACGAGCAGTACTTC. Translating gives CASSLVSSSGAYEQYF.

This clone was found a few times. The CDR3 reads CASSQYGSSYNEQFF. The CDR3 DNA is TGCGCCAGCAGCCAGTACGGGAGCTCCTACAATGAGCAGTTCTTC. V gene TRBV5-1 combines with J gene TRBJ2-1, with D possibly TRBD2 on 6 matching bases. Trimming left V 4 bases short and J 0 bases short, with 11 bases between. This CDR3 is 15 amino acids long. Germline values: CDR1 SGHRS, CDR2 YFSETQ.

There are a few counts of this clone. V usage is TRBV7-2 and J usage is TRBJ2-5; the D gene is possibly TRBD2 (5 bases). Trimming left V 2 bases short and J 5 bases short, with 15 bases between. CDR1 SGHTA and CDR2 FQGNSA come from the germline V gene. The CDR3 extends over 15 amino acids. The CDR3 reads CASSLLTRSVETQYF. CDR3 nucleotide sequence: TGTGCCAGCAGCTTATTAACTAGGTCGGTCGAGACCCAGTACTTC.

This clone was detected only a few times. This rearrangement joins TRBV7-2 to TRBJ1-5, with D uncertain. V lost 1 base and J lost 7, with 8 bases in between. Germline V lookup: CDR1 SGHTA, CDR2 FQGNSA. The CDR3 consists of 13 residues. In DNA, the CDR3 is TGTGCCAGCAGCTTAGTTACAGAACAGCCCCAGCATTTT. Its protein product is CASSLVTEQPQHF.

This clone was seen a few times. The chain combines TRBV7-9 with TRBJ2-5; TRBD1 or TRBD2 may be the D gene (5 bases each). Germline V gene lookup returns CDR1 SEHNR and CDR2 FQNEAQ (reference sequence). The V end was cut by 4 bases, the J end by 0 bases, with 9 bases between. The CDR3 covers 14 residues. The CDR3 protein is CASSSGTYQETQYF. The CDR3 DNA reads TGTGCCAGCAGCTCAGGGACGTACCAAGAGACCCAGTACTTC.

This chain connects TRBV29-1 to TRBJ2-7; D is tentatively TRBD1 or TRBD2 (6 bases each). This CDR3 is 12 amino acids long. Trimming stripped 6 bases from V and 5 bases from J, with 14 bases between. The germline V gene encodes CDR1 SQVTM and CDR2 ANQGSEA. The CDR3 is CSVKGGGDEQYF. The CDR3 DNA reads TGCAGCGTCAAGGGGGGTGGGGACGAGCAGTACTTC.

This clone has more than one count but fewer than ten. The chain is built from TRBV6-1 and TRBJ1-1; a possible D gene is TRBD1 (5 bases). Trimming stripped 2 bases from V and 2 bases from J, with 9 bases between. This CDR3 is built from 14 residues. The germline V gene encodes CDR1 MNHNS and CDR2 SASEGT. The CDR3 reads CASSEIGANTEAFF. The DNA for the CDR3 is TGTGCCAGCAGTGAAATCGGGGCCAACACTGAAGCTTTCTTT.

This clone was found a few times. Here the CDR3 reads CASSFGTKGEQFF. The CDR3 nucleotides read TGTGCCAGCAGCTTCGGGACTAAGGGTGAGCAGTTCTTC. This rearrangement joins TRBV7-3 to TRBJ2-1; 7 positions agree with TRBD2. Per the germline V gene, CDR1 is SGHTA and CDR2 is FQGTGA. The CDR3 has 13 residues. V gave up 3 bases and J gave up 9 bases; unmatched junction bases: 5. The whole variable domain, filled in from reference TRBV7-3 and TRBJ2-1, reads GAGVSQTPSNKVTEKGKYVELRCDPISGHTALYWYRQSLGQGPEFLIYFQGTGAADDSGLPNDRFFAVRPEGSVSTLKIQRTERGDSAVYLCASSFGTKGEQFFGPGTRLTVL.

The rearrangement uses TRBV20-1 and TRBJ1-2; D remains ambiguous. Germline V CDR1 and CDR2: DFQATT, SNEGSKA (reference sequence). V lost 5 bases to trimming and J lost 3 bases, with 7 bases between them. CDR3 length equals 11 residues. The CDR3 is CSALTYYGYTF. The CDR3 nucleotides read TGCAGTGCTTTAACCTACTATGGCTACACCTTC.

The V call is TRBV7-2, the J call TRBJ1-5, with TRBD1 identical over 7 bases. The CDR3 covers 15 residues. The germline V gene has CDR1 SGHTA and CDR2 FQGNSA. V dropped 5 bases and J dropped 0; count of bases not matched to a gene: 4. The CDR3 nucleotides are TGTGCCAGCAGCACGACAGGGCCTAGCAATCAGCCCCAGCATTTT. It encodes CASSTTGPSNQPQHF. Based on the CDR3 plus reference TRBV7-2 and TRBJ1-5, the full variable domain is GAGVSQSPSNKVTEKGKDVELRCDPISGHTALYWYRQSLGQGLEFLIYFQGNSAPDKSGLPSDRFSAERTGGSVSTLTIQRTQQEDSAVYLCASSTTGPSNQPQHFGDGTRLSIL.

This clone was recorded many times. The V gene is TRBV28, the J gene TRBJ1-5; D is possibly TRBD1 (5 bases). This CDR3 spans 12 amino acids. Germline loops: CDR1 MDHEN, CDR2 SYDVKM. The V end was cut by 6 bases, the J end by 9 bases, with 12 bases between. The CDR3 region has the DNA TGTGCCAGCAGGGGGCCTTATCCGCCCCAGCATTTT. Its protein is CASRGPYPPQHF.